This paragraph covers one T cell receptor (beta chain) sequence. This sample is drawn from a study of blood T cell repertoires in COVID-19. Across the study: Whether acute or convalescent, the COVID-19 samples came from the United States, Italy and Spain.

V dropped 3 bases and J dropped 4; count of bases not matched to a gene: 4. CDR1 MNHEY and CDR2 SVGEGT come from the germline V gene. This CDR3 has 14 amino acids. The repertoire was sequenced with immunoSEQ multiplex PCR; TCRdb's copy has only in-frame clones and lacks some. The sample gives 90,000 to 120,000 clones, about 91% of which show up once; 6.8% is in the top ten. Sequences were obtained from peripheral blood. This clonotype was obtained from a man aged 50 to 59 with active or convalescent COVID-19. V gene TRBV6-2 or TRBV6-3 combines with J gene TRBJ2-5; TRBD2 matches at 8 bases. CDR3 sequence: CASSYSGIRETQYF. As DNA, the CDR3 is TGTGCCAGCAGTTATAGCGGGATCCGAGAGACCCAGTACTTC.